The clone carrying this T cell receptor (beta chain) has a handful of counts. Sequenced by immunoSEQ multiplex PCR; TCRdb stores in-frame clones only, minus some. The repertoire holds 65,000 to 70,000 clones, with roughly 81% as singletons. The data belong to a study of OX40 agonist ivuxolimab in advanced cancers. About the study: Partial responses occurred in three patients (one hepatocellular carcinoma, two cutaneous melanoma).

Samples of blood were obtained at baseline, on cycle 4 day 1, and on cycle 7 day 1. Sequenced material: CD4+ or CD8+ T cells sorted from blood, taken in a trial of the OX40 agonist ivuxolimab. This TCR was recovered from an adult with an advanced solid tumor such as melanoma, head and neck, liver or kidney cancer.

The CDR3 reads CASSITGQGNSNQPQHF. The CDR3 region has the DNA TGTGCCAGTAGTATAACCGGACAGGGCAACAGCAATCAGCCCCAGCATTTT. The V and J genes are TRBV19 and TRBJ1-5; 8 nucleotides align to TRBD1. The germline V gene has CDR1 LNHDA and CDR2 SQIVND (reference sequence). With V trimmed by 2 bases and J by 1 base, 7 bases remained unmatched. The CDR3 covers 17 residues.